Included here is one T cell receptor (beta chain) sequence, with context. Its cognate antigen is unknown. 60 Vbeta and 13 Jbeta primers were used in PCR. Assay: immunoSEQ multiplex PCR; the TCRdb copy retains only in-frame clones and omits some. Found here are over 150,000 clones, roughly 77% of them singletons; the top ten hold 7.7%. These data come from a study of cytomegalovirus exposure and HLA in healthy donors. Study conclusions and caveats: Indistinguishable V segments such as TRBV6-2 and TRBV6-3 were excluded. A later analysis linked a missense DCLRE1C variant to TCR beta V- and J-gene trimming. A later analysis found that most CMV-associated TCR beta chains appeared HLA-restricted.

Trimming stripped 4 bases from V and 2 bases from J, with 13 bases between. CDR3 length: 15 residues. Germline V gives CDR1 LGHNA, CDR2 YNFKEQ. The chain carries TRBV4-2 and TRBJ2-3; a possible D gene is TRBD2 (5 bases). The sequenced sample consisted of PBMCs. This TCR came from a young man in good health and CMV-seropositive. The CDR3: CASSPQEEYTDTQYF. CDR3 nucleotides: TGTGCCAGCAGCCCCCAGGAGGAGTACACAGATACGCAGTATTTT.